This TCR beta chain was obtained from a study of neurological immune-mediated disorders. V lost 7 bases and J lost 5; bases outside the gene matches: 11. The germline CDR1 and CDR2 sequences are SGHRS and YFSETQ. This CDR3 is built from 14 residues. This clonotype was seen ten or more times. One entry per CDR3 protein, called by TCRdb with MiXCR from the 5' RACE reads. The table records about 50,000 distinct CDR3 sequences, 10% to 13% of them present only once. Sequenced material: PBMCs. The sequence was obtained from a man aged 70 or older with HTLV-1-associated myelopathy (HAM/TSP). This chain links TRBV5-1 with TRBJ2-5, with 7 bases fitting TRBD1. The CDR3: CASRPTGMGETQYF. In nucleotides, the CDR3 is TGCGCCAGCCGACCGACAGGGATGGGGGAGACCCAGTACTTC.